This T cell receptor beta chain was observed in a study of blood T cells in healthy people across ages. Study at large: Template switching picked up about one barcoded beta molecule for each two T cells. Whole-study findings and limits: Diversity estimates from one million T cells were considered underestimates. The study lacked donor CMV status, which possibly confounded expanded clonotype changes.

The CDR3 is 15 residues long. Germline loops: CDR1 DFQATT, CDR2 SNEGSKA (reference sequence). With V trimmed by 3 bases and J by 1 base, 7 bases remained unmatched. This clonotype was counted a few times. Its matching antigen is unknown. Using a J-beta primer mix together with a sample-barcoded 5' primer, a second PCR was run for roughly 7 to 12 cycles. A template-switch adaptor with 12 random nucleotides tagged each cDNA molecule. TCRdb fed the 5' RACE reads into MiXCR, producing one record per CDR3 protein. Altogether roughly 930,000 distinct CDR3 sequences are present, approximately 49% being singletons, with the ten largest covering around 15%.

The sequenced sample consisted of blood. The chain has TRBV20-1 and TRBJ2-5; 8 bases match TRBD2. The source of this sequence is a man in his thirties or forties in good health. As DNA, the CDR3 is TGCAGTGCTAGTTCTAGCGGGTGGGCCCAAGAGACCCAGTACTTC. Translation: CSASSSGWAQETQYF.